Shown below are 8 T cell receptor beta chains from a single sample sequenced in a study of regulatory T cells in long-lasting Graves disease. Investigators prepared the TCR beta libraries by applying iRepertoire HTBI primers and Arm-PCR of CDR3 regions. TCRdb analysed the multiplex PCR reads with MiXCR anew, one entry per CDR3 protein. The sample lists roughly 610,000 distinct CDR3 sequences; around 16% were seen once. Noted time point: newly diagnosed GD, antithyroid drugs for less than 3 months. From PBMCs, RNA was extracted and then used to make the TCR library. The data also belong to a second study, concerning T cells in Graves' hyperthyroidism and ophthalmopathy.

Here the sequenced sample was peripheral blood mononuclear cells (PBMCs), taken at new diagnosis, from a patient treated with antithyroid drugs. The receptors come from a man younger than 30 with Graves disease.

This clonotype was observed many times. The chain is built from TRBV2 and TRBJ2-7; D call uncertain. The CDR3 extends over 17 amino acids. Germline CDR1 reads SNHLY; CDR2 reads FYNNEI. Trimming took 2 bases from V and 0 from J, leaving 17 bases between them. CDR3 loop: CASSEILRSQSSYEQYF. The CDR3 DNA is TGTGCCAGCAGTGAAATTCTAAGAAGCCAAAGCTCCTACGAGCAGTACTTC.

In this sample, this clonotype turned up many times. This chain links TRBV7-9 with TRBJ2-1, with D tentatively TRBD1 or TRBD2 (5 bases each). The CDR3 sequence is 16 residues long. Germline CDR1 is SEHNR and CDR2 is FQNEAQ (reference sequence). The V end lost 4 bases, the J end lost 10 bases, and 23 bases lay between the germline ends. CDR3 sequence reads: CASSSGPSSPLWEQFF. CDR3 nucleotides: TGTGCCAGCAGCTCGGGGCCCTCCTCCCCTCTCTGGGAGCAGTTCTTC.

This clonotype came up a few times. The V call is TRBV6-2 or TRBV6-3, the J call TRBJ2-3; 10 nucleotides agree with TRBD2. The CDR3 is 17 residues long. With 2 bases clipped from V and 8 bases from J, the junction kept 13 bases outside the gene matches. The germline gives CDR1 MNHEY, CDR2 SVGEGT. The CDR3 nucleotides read TGTGCCAGCAGTTACCTCGGGGGGTTAGCGGGAGGCGGTACGCAGTATTTT. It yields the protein CASSYLGGLAGGGTQYF.

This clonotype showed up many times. CDR3 sequence reads: CASNYRGGPQETQYF. The CDR3 nucleotides read TGTGCCAGCAACTACCGAGGAGGACCGCAAGAGACCCAGTACTTC. This rearrangement joins TRBV11-2 to TRBJ2-1, with D perhaps matching TRBD2 (5 bases). TRBJ2-5 explains the end of the DNA better; the J call may be wrong. CDR1 and CDR2 (germline): SGHAT, FQNNGV. The CDR3 loop spans 15 amino acids.

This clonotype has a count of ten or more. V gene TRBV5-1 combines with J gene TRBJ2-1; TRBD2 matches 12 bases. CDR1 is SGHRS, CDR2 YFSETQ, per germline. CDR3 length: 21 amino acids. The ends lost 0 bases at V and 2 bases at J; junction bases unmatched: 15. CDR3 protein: CASSLAGGLAGGSFAYNEQFF. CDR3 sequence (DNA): TGCGCCAGCAGCTTGGCCGGGGGACTAGCGGGTGGTTCCTTTGCCTACAATGAGCAGTTCTTC. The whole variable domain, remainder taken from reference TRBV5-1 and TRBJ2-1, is KAGVTQTPRYLIKTRGQQVTLSCSPISGHRSVSWYQQTPGQGLQFLFEYFSETQRNKGNFPGRFSGRQFSNSRSEMNVSTLELGDSALYLCASSLAGGLAGGSFAYNEQFFGPGTRLTVL.

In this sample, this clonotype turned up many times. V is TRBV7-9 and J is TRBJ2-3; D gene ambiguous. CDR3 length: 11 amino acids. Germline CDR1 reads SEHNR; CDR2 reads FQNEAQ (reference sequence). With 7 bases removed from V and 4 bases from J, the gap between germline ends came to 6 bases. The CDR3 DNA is TGTGCCAGCACGTCATCAGATACGCAGTATTTT. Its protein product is CASTSSDTQYF.

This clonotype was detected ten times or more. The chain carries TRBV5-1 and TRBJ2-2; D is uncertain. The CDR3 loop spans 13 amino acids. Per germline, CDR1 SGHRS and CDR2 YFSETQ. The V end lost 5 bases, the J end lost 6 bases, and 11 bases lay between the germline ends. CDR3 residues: CASRDGVAGELFF. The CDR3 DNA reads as TGCGCCAGCAGAGACGGAGTGGCCGGGGAGCTGTTTTTT.

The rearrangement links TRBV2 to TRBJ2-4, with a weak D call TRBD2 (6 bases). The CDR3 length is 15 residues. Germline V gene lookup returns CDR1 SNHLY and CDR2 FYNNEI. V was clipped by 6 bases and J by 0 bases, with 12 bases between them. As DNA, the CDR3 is TGTGCCAGCAGCGCGGGACTTTTAGCCAAAAACATTCAGTACTTC. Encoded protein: CASSAGLLAKNIQYF. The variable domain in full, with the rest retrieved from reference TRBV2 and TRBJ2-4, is EPEVTQTPSHQVTQMGQEVILRCVPISNHLYFYWYRQILGQKVEFLVSFYNNEISEKSEIFDDQFSVERPDGSNFTLKIRSTKLEDSAMYFCASSAGLLAKNIQYFGAGTRLSVL.